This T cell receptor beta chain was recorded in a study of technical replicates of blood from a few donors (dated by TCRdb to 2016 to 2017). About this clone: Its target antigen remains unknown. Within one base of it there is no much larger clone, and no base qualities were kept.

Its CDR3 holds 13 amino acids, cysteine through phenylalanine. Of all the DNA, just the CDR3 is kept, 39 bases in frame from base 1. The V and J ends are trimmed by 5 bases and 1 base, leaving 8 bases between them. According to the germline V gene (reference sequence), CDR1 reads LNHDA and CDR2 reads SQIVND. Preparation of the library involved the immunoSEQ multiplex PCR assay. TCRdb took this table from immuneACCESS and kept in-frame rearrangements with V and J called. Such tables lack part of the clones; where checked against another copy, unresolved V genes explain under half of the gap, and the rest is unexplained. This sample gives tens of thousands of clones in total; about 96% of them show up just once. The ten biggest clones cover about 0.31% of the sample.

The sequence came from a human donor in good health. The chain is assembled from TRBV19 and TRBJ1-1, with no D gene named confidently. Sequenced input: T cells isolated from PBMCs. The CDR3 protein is CASSGGGNTEAFF. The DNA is TGTGCCAGTAGTGGTGGCGGGAACACTGAAGCTTTCTTT.